Each of the 22 T cell receptor beta chains below was sequenced from the same sample in a study of OX40 agonist ivuxolimab in advanced cancers. TCRdb's table, derived via immunoSEQ multiplex PCR, lists solely in-frame clones and lacks some. The profile covers about 45,000 clones, with more than 75% appearing a single time and over 12% taken by the ten largest. The source material was CD4+ or CD8+ T cells sorted from blood, sampled in a trial of the OX40 agonist ivuxolimab. These receptors were collected from an adult with an advanced solid tumor such as melanoma, head and neck, liver or kidney cancer.

The table lists this clone with a few counts. This sample includes further DNA sequences coding for the same CDR3. This chain uses TRBV6-1 with TRBJ1-2; 9 bases map to TRBD1. V was clipped by 6 bases and J by 0 bases; unmatched bases: 5. Per germline, CDR1 MNHNS and CDR2 SASEGT. The CDR3 has 15 amino acids. The CDR3 sequence: CASRMGQGPNYGYTF. The CDR3 DNA follows: TGTGCCAGCAGAATGGGACAGGGCCCTAACTATGGCTACACCTTC.

This clone was recorded only once. This chain connects TRBV5-5 to TRBJ2-1; D unclear. Germline-derived CDR1 and CDR2 are SGHKS and YYEKEE (reference sequence). The CDR3 has 12 amino acids. Trimming took 2 bases from V and 7 from J, leaving 7 bases between them. CDR3 region: CASSFGDNEQFF. The CDR3 DNA sequence: TGTGCCAGCAGCTTTGGGGATAATGAGCAGTTCTTC.

The J gene is TRBJ1-5, the V gene TRBV6-5; D not certain. V was trimmed by 5 bases and J by 2 bases, leaving 7 bases between them. Germline CDR1 reads MNHEY; CDR2 reads SVGAGI. The CDR3 is made up of 13 amino acids. This chain's CDR3 is CASSPGRNQPQHF. CDR3 nucleotide sequence: TGTGCCAGCAGTCCCGGCCGCAATCAGCCCCAGCATTTT.

The V and J genes are TRBV27 and TRBJ2-7; 8 nucleotides align to TRBD2. The germline gives CDR1 MNHEY, CDR2 SMNVEV (reference sequence). Losses at the gene ends were 5 bases for V and 2 bases for J; bases not matched to a gene: 11. The CDR3 has 16 amino acids. DNA of the CDR3: TGTGCCAGCAGTCCCTACAGCGGGGGCCAAACCTACGAGCAGTACTTC. Its translation is CASSPYSGGQTYEQYF.

The chain carries TRBV23-1 and TRBJ2-5; weak D call: TRBD2 (7 bases). Being an ORF, TRBV23-1 has a function that is uncertain. The CDR3 runs 16 residues. Trimming took off 6 bases at V and 1 base at J, with 18 bases between the two ends. DNA of the CDR3: TGCGCCAGCAGAGCCGGGGGGCTGGGTTTCCAAGAGACCCAGTACTTC. It translates to CASRAGGLGFQETQYF.

In this sample, this clone turned up a few times. V gene TRBV29-1 combines with J gene TRBJ2-2; D unresolved. Trimming pared 5 bases from V and 5 bases from J, leaving 9 bases between. This CDR3 comprises 12 residues. Germline V CDR1 and CDR2: SQVTM, ANQGSEA. The DNA of the CDR3 is TGCAGCGTTACCGCGTGGACCGGGGAGCTGTTTTTT. This sequence encodes CSVTAWTGELFF.

This rearrangement joins TRBV27 to TRBJ1-3, with D perhaps matching TRBD1 (5 bases). The CDR3 extends over 17 amino acids. Germline V gives CDR1 MNHEY, CDR2 SMNVEV (reference sequence). With 7 bases removed from V and 4 bases from J, the gap between germline ends came to 23 bases. The CDR3 region is CASTPTKSSGRGNTIYF. Written as DNA, the CDR3 is TGTGCCAGCACCCCCACAAAATCGTCAGGGCGCGGAAACACCATATATTTT.

J is TRBJ2-2 and V is TRBV4-2; D ambiguous. The germline V and J ends were trimmed by 4 bases and 5 bases, with 17 bases remaining between them. The CDR3 is made up of 16 amino acids. Per germline, CDR1 LGHNA and CDR2 YNFKEQ. CDR3 coding DNA: TGTGCCAGCAGCCGAAAAACGGGCCCTTCGACCGGGGAGCTGTTTTTT. Protein: CASSRKTGPSTGELFF.

This clone came up a few times. The chain links TRBV6-5 to TRBJ1-1; TRBD1 is a possible D gene (6 bases). V was shortened by 6 bases and J by 0 bases, with 11 bases between the two germline ends. CDR3 length: 14 residues. Looked up from germline, CDR1 is MNHEY and CDR2 is SVGAGI. CDR3 DNA sequence: TGTGCCAGCAGCCTGGGGGCACTGAACACTGAAGCTTTCTTT. Translated: CASSLGALNTEAFF.

The chain joins TRBV7-9 to TRBJ2-3, with D possibly TRBD1 on 5 matching bases. CDR3 size: 13 residues. Trimming took off 11 bases at V and 3 bases at J, with 15 bases between the two ends. The germline gives CDR1 SEHNR, CDR2 FQNEAQ (reference sequence). The CDR3 loop is CAASQGWTDTQYF. In DNA, the CDR3 is TGTGCCGCCAGCCAGGGTTGGACAGATACGCAGTATTTT. The whole variable domain, remainder taken from reference TRBV7-9 and TRBJ2-3, is DTGVSQNPRHKITKRGQNVTFRCDPISEHNRLYWYRQTLGQGPEFLTYFQNEAQLEKSRLLSDRFSAERPKGSFSTLEIQRTEQGDSAMYLCAASQGWTDTQYFGPGTRLTVL.

This clone was seen just once. The gene calls are TRBV5-1 and TRBJ2-5; weak D call: TRBD2 (6 bases). Germline V gene data show CDR1 as SGHRS and CDR2 as YFSETQ. Trimming removed 2 bases from V and 0 bases from J, with 23 bases in between. There are 19 residues in the CDR3. Here the CDR3 DNA reads TGCGCCAGCAGCTTCCCGCCTGTGAGGGGAGGTTTCTACCAAGAGACCCAGTACTTC. This translates into CASSFPPVRGGFYQETQYF.

The chain links TRBV7-6 to TRBJ2-3; 10 bases map to TRBD2. Germline CDR1 SGHVS, CDR2 FNYEAQ. The CDR3 has 16 residues. Trimming cost V 7 bases and J 8 bases; bases outside gene matches: 15. The CDR3 is CASTTSGTGVPGTQYF. The CDR3 DNA follows: TGTGCCAGCACCACTAGCGGGACTGGTGTACCGGGTACGCAGTATTTT.

This chain links TRBV6-5 with TRBJ2-7; 7 positions agree with TRBD1. Unmatched junction bases numbered 1, after V lost 0 bases and J lost 2 bases. The CDR3 runs 14 residues. From germline, CDR1 is MNHEY and CDR2 SVGAGI. The CDR3 reads CASSYSGTAYEQYF. For the CDR3, the DNA is TGTGCCAGCAGTTACTCCGGGACAGCCTACGAGCAGTACTTC.

The rearrangement links TRBV4-1 to TRBJ1-1; D is unclear. The CDR3 runs to 12 residues. CDR1 is MGHRA, CDR2 YSYEKL, per germline. The germline V and J ends were trimmed by 0 bases and 8 bases, with 7 bases remaining between them. The CDR3 spells CASSQEPQEAFF. The CDR3 nucleotides are TGCGCCAGCAGCCAAGAACCTCAGGAAGCTTTCTTT.

The rearrangement links TRBV11-3 to TRBJ2-2, with D possibly being TRBD1 or TRBD2 (6 bases each). The CDR3 is 17 residues long. The V end was cut by 5 bases, the J end by 3 bases, with 19 bases between. Germline V gene sequence: CDR1 SGHNT, CDR2 YENEEA. The DNA for the CDR3 is TGTGCCAGCAGCCCCGAGGGGGGCCGAAGCCACACCGGGGAGCTGTTTTTT. This translates into CASSPEGGRSHTGELFF.

The V call is TRBV28, the J call TRBJ1-4, with D uncertain. Trimming removed 2 bases at V and 12 bases at J, with 13 bases between. CDR1 is MDHEN, CDR2 SYDVKM, per germline. The CDR3 totals 13 residues. For the CDR3, the DNA is TGTGCCAGCAGTTTAGTCGACGGATCGGAACTGTTTTTT. Residues: CASSLVDGSELFF.

The chain couples TRBV7-9 to TRBJ1-4; no reliable D call. The germline gives CDR1 SEHNR, CDR2 FQNEAQ (reference sequence). The ends were cut back, 5 bases at V and 8 bases at J, with 12 bases in the middle. The length of the CDR3 is 13 residues. For the CDR3, the DNA is TGTGCCAGCAGCCCTCGACGTGAAGAAAAACTGTTTTTT. Its protein product is CASSPRREEKLFF.

This chain links TRBV4-1 with TRBJ2-1; 14 bases match TRBD2. Germline CDR1 MGHRA, CDR2 YSYEKL. CDR3 size: 16 residues. Losses at the gene ends were 1 base for V and 8 bases for J; bases not matched to a gene: 4. In DNA form, the CDR3 reads TGCGCCAGCAGCCAAGGACTAGCGGGGGGGTTTTATGAGCAGTTCTTC. Translation gives CASSQGLAGGFYEQFF.

This chain uses TRBV7-6 with TRBJ2-7; D remains unclear. Trimming took 1 base from V and 2 from J, leaving 9 bases between them. CDR3 size: 14 residues. Germline V gives CDR1 SGHVS, CDR2 FNYEAQ. The CDR3 here is CASSLGSGPYEQYF. CDR3 DNA: TGTGCCAGCAGCTTAGGTTCGGGCCCCTACGAGCAGTACTTC. Based on the CDR3 plus reference TRBV7-6 and TRBJ2-7, the full variable domain is GAGVSQSPRYKVTKRGQDVALRCDPISGHVSLYWYRQALGQGPEFLTYFNYEAQQDKSGLPNDRFSAERPEGSISTLTIQRTEQRDSAMYRCASSLGSGPYEQYFGPGTRLTVT.

The gene calls are TRBV2 and TRBJ2-3; D remains ambiguous. CDR3 length: 15 residues. The V end was cut by 1 base, the J end by 0 bases, with 8 bases between. Germline V lookup: CDR1 SNHLY, CDR2 FYNNEI. The CDR3 loop reads CASSEVVQSTDTQYF. The CDR3 DNA sequence: TGTGCCAGCAGTGAAGTGGTCCAGAGCACAGATACGCAGTATTTT.

This chain connects TRBV27 to TRBJ1-5; 7 bases map to TRBD1. In germline, CDR1 is MNHEY, CDR2 SMNVEV (reference sequence). J gave up 3 bases and V 5 bases, and 7 bases lay outside the gene matches. The CDR3 spans 15 residues. This CDR3 is CASSDDRASNQPQHF. The CDR3 DNA reads TGTGCCAGCAGTGATGACAGGGCCTCCAATCAGCCCCAGCATTTT.

The chain combines TRBV19 with TRBJ2-5, with D perhaps matching TRBD1 (6 bases). TRBJ2-7 matches the DNA end more closely, so the J call is doubtful. Germline V gene sequence: CDR1 LNHDA, CDR2 SQIVND (reference sequence). This CDR3 comprises 13 residues. The CDR3 DNA follows: TGTGCCAGTAGTATTGGGACATACTACGAGCAGTACTTC. Encoded protein: CASSIGTYYEQYF.